The 4 T cell receptor beta chains reported below all come from one sample, sequenced in a study of T cells in Graves' hyperthyroidism and ophthalmopathy (dated by TCRdb to between 2017 and 2020). Library preparation used multiplex PCR. TCRdb records Illumina HiSeq 2000 as the sequencer. The TCR beta CDR3 regions were amplified from the RNA transcripts. For the first round of RT-PCR on the TCR CDR3, the HTBI primer set was used together with the Qiagen OneStep RT-PCR kit. TCRdb reanalyzed the raw reads on its own, using fastp at Q25 for trimming and MiXCR for clone calling, and kept in-frame beta chains. Each CDR3 protein gets just one entry, which takes the most common genes and DNA from the rows behind it. The sample table holds approximately 350,000 distinct CDR3 sequences, of which 13% to 15% were seen once. The top ten hold around 20% of the sample. The specimen was blood. Receptors originate from an older woman with Graves' ophthalmopathy.

This clonotype was counted ten times or more. This chain uses TRBV2 with TRBJ2-6; D is undetermined. V was shortened by 3 bases and J by 4 bases, with 10 bases between the two germline ends. The CDR3 length is 15 residues. CDR1 and CDR2 (germline): SNHLY, FYNNEI. CDR3 in DNA: TGTGCCAGCAGTGACAGCCAGTCCGGGGCCAACGTCCTGACTTTC. Protein sequence: CASSDSQSGANVLTF.

This clonotype showed up many times. V usage is TRBV7-2 and J usage is TRBJ1-6; D may be TRBD1 (5 bases). Germline CDR1 is SGHTA and CDR2 is FQGNSA. The CDR3 runs to 15 residues. Trimming left V 1 base short and J 8 bases short, with 12 bases between. The CDR3 DNA sequence: TGTGCCAGCAGCTTAGACGGGGGAGTGTATTCACCCCTCCACTTT. Protein sequence: CASSLDGGVYSPLHF. Full variable domain (outside the CDR3, taken from reference TRBV7-2 and TRBJ1-6): GAGVSQSPSNKVTEKGKDVELRCDPISGHTALYWYRQSLGQGLEFLIYFQGNSAPDKSGLPSDRFSAERTGGSVSTLTIQRTQQEDSAVYLCASSLDGGVYSPLHFGNGTRLTVT.

This clonotype was seen many times. This chain uses TRBV5-1 with TRBJ1-1; no firm D call. CDR1 and CDR2 from the germline V gene are SGHRS and YFSETQ. The CDR3 is made up of 15 amino acids. Trimming took 6 bases from V and 3 from J, leaving 18 bases between them. CDR3 sequence (DNA): TGCGCCAGCAACCCGGGAAGGGTCGGGGACACTGAAGCTTTCTTT. It codes for CASNPGRVGDTEAFF. Filled out from reference TRBV5-1 and TRBJ1-1, the complete variable domain reads KAGVTQTPRYLIKTRGQQVTLSCSPISGHRSVSWYQQTPGQGLQFLFEYFSETQRNKGNFPGRFSGRQFSNSRSEMNVSTLELGDSALYLCASNPGRVGDTEAFFGQGTRLTVV.

In the case of this clonotype: No conserved phenylalanine or tryptophan ends this CDR3, so it is likely a read error. The chain uses TRBV24-1 and TRBJ2-3, with D unclear. Germline V lookup: CDR1 KGHDR, CDR2 SFDVKD. This CDR3 is 14 amino acids long. Trimming shortened V by 7 bases and J by 4 bases, and 14 bases separated the two germline ends. CDR3 nucleotide sequence: TGTGCCACCAGCTCCGCCAGTCGGGCAGATACGCAGTATTCT. It specifies CATSSASRADTQYS.